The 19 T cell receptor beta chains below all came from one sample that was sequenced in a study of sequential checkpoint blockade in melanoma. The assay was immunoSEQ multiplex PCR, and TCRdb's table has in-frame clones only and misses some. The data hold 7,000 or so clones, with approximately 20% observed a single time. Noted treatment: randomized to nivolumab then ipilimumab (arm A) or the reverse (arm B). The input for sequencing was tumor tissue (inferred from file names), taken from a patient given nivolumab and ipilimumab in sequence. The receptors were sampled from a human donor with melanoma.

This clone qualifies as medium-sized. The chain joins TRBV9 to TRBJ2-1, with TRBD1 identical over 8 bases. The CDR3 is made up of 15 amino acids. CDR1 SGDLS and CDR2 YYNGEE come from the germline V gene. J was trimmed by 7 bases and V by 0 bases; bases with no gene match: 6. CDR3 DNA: TGTGCCAGCAGCGTAGCGGGGACAGGCGATAATGAGCAGTTCTTC. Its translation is CASSVAGTGDNEQFF.

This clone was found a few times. The CDR3 protein is CASSSTAYLVNEQFF. The CDR3 DNA reads TGTGCCAGCAGTTCCACAGCCTACTTGGTCAATGAGCAGTTCTTC. The chain combines TRBV6-8 with TRBJ2-1, with unresolved D. Germline lookup yields CDR1 MNHGY and CDR2 SAAAGT. V lost 4 bases, J lost 6 bases, and 16 bases lay in between. The length of the CDR3 is 15 residues.

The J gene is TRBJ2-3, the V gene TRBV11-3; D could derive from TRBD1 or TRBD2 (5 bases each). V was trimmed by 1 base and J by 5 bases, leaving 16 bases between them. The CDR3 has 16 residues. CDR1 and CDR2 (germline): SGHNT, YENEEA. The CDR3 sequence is CASSLGLDGGQDTQYF. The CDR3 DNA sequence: TGTGCCAGCAGCTTAGGCCTCGATGGGGGTCAAGATACGCAGTATTTT.

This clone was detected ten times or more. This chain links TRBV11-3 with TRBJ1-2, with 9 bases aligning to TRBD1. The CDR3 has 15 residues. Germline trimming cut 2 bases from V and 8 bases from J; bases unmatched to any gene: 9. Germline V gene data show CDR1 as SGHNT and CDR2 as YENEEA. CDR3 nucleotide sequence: TGTGCCAGCAGCTTAAAACGGGACAGGGAAAGCGGCTACACCTTC. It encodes CASSLKRDRESGYTF.

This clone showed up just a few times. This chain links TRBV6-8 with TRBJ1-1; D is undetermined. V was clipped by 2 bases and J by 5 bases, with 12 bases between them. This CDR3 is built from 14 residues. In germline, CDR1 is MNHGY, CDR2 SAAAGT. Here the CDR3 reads CASSYQALRTEAFF. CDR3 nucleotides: TGTGCCAGCAGTTACCAAGCCCTGAGGACTGAAGCTTTCTTT.

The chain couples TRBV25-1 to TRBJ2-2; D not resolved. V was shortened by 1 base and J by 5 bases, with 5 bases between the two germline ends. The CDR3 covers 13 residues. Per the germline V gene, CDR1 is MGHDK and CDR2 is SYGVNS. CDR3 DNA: TGTGCCAGCAGTGAATTAGTTACCGGGGAGCTGTTTTTT. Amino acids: CASSELVTGELFF.

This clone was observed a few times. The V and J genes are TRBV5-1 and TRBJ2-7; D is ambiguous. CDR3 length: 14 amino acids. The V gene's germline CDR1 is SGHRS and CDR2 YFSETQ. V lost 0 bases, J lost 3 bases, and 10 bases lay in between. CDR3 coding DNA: TGCGCCAGCAGCTTGGAACCCGGTGGCTACGAGCAGTACTTC. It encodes CASSLEPGGYEQYF.

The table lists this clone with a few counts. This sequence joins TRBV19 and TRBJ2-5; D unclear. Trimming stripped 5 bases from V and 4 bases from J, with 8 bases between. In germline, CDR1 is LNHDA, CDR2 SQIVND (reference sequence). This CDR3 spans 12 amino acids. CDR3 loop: CASSVSGETQYF. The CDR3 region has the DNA TGTGCCAGTAGTGTCTCAGGAGAGACCCAGTACTTC.

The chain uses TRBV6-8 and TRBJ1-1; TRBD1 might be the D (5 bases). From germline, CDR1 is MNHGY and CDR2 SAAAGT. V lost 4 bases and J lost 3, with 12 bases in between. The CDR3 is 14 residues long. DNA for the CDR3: TGTGCCAGCAGTTTAGTGGGGGGGGACACTGAAGCTTTCTTT. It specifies CASSLVGGDTEAFF.

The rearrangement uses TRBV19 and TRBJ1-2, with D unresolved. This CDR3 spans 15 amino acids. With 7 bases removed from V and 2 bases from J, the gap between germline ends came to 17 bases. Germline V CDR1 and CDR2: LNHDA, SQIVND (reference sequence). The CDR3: CASTPQSNNNYGYTF. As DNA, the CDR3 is TGTGCCAGTACCCCTCAGAGTAATAACAACTATGGCTACACCTTC.

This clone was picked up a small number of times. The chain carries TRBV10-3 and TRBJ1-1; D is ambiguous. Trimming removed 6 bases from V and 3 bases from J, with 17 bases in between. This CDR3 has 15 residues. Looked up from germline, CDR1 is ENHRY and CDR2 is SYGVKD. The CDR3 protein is CAIREATAEDTEAFF. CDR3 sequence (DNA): TGTGCCATCAGGGAAGCAACGGCCGAGGACACTGAAGCTTTCTTT.

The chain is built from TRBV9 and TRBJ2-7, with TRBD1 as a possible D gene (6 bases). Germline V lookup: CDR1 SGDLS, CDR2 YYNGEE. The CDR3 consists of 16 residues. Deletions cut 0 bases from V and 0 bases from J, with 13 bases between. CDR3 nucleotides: TGTGCCAGCAGCGTAGGGTCAGGGGAACCCTCCTACGAGCAGTACTTC. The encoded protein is CASSVGSGEPSYEQYF.

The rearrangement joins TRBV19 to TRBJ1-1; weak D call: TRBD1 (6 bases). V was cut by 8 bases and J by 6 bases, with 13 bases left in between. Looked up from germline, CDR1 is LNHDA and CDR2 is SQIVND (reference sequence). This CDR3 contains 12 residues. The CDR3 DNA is TGTGCCAGTGATAACAGGGTATCTGAAGCTTTCTTT. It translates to CASDNRVSEAFF.

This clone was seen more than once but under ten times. The CDR3: CAISESTVGGTDTQYF. The DNA for the CDR3 is TGTGCCATCAGTGAGTCGACGGTGGGGGGCACAGATACGCAGTATTTT. This chain uses TRBV10-3 with TRBJ2-3; D is possibly TRBD1 or TRBD2 (5 bases each). V was shortened by 0 bases and J by 1 base, with 11 bases between the two germline ends. The CDR3 is 16 amino acids. The germline V gene encodes CDR1 ENHRY and CDR2 SYGVKD.

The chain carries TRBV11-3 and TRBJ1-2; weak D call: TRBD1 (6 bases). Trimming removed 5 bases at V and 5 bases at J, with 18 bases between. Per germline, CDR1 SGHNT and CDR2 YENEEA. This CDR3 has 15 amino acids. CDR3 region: CASSGRQVRFYGYTF. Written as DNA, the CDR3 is TGTGCCAGCAGCGGACGACAGGTCCGATTTTATGGCTACACCTTC.

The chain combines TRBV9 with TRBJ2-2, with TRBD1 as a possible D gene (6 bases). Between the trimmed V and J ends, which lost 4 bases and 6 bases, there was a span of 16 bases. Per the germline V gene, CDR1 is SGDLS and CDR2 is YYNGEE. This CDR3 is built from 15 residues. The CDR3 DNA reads TGTGCCAGCAGCCCCCAGGGGTCAGGTTCCGGGGAGCTGTTTTTT. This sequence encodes CASSPQGSGSGELFF.

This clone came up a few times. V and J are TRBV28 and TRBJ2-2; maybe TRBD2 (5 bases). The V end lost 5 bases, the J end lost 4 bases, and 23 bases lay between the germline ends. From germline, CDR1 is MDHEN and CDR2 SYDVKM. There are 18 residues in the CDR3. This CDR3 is CASSRLYGVELSTGELFF. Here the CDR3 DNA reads TGTGCCAGCAGTCGGTTGTACGGGGTTGAATTGTCCACCGGGGAGCTGTTTTTT.

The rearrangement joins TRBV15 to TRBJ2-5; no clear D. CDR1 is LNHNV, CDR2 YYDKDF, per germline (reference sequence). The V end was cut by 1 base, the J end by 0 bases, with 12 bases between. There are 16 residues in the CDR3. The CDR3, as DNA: TGTGCCACCAGCAGAGGAACTACTGCATACCAAGAGACCCAGTACTTC. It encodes CATSRGTTAYQETQYF.

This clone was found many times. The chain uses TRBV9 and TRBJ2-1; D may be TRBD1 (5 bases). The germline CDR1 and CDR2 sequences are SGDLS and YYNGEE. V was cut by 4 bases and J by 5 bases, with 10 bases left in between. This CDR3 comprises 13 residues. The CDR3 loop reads CASSYRQHNEQFF. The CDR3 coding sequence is TGTGCCAGCAGCTATCGACAGCACAATGAGCAGTTCTTC.